Presented here are 24 T cell receptor beta chains from one specimen sequenced in a study of kidney transplant recipient with SARS-CoV-2 infection. TCRdb processed the reads anew with MiXCR; each CDR3 protein has one entry. The table lists some 220,000 distinct CDR3 sequences, 25% to 30% of them singletons. This material consisted of a blood sample, taken at baseline and on day 111 from a kidney transplant recipient. All receptors derive from a male patient between 25 and 40 years old who had COVID-19 and was a kidney transplant recipient. T cells may partly derive from the graft donor.

In regard to this clonotype: The conserved phenylalanine or tryptophan is not found at the CDR3 terminus, so this likely reflects a read error. The CDR3 nucleotides read TGTGCCAGCAGTTCTGGCCCCGATGAGGGTTCACCCCTCCACTCT. Its protein product is CASSSGPDEGSPLHS. The V call is TRBV6-2 or TRBV6-3, the J call TRBJ1-6; D is unclear. The V end lost 4 bases, the J end lost 9 bases, and 16 bases lay between the germline ends. The CDR3 runs to 15 residues. The germline CDR1 and CDR2 sequences are MNHEY and SVGEGT.

This clonotype has a count of ten or more. This rearrangement joins TRBV15 to TRBJ2-7, with D unresolved. The germline V and J ends were trimmed by 0 bases and 2 bases, with 17 bases remaining between them. The CDR3 covers 17 residues. Germline loops: CDR1 LNHNV, CDR2 YYDKDF (reference sequence). Here the CDR3 DNA reads TGTGCCACCAGCAGAGATGGGATAAGCTCAGGCACCTACGAGCAGTACTTC. Protein product: CATSRDGISSGTYEQYF.

This clonotype was seen at least ten times. The chain combines TRBV29-1 with TRBJ2-7, with D possibly being TRBD1 (5 bases). CDR1 is SQVTM and CDR2 is ANQGSEA in the germline V gene. This CDR3 contains 12 residues. V lost 5 bases and J lost 2, with 10 bases in between. The CDR3 here is CSVYVGPYEQYF. CDR3 DNA sequence: TGCAGCGTTTACGTGGGGCCCTACGAGCAGTACTTC.

This clonotype was detected many times. The rearrangement joins TRBV5-1 to TRBJ1-2; 9 bases map to TRBD1. V lost 4 bases to trimming and J lost 2 bases; unmatched junction nucleotides: 3. Germline lookup yields CDR1 SGHRS and CDR2 YFSETQ. The CDR3 runs to 14 residues. The DNA of the CDR3 is TGCGCCAGCAGCCCAGACAGGGGGAACTATGGCTACACCTTC. Translating it yields CASSPDRGNYGYTF.

The V call is TRBV7-9, the J call TRBJ2-2, with a tentative D call TRBD1 (6 bases). Germline lookup yields CDR1 SEHNR and CDR2 FQNEAQ (reference sequence). V shed 1 base and J shed 3 bases, with 9 bases lying between them. This CDR3 spans 15 amino acids. CDR3 in DNA: TGTGCCAGCAGCTTAGGGACAGCGGACACCGGGGAGCTGTTTTTT. It specifies CASSLGTADTGELFF.

This clonotype came up once. Being one base from a much bigger clone, this may be a read error. The rearrangement joins TRBV29-1 to TRBJ1-2; D uncertain. CDR3 size: 14 residues. V lost 7 bases and J lost 8, with 23 bases in between. Germline lookup yields CDR1 SQVTM and CDR2 ANQGSEA. In nucleotides, the CDR3 is TGCAGCGGAAAGGCGGCGGAGGACCAAACGGGCTACACCTTC. Translation: CSGKAAEDQTGYTF. Together with reference TRBV29-1 and TRBJ1-2, the CDR3 gives the full variable domain: SAVISQKPSRDICQRGTSLTIQCQVDSQVTMMFWYRQQPGQSLTLIATANQGSEATYESGFVIDKFPISRPNLTFSTLTVSNMSPEDSSIYLCSGKAAEDQTGYTFGSGTRLTVV.

This clonotype was detected ten times or more. V usage is TRBV2 and J usage is TRBJ1-2; D is undetermined. The CDR3 is 12 residues long. CDR1 and CDR2 (germline): SNHLY, FYNNEI. Trimming left V 3 bases short and J 9 bases short, with 11 bases between. For the CDR3, the DNA is TGTGCCAGCAGTGATGACACATACAGCTACACCTTC. Residues: CASSDDTYSYTF.

Comments on this clonotype: Being one base from a much bigger clone, this may be a read error. Since no conserved phenylalanine or tryptophan closes the CDR3, a read error is the likely cause. J is TRBJ1-2 and V is TRBV19, with TRBD1 as a possible D gene (6 bases). V was shortened by 8 bases and J by 8 bases, with 15 bases between the two germline ends. Germline CDR1 and CDR2: LNHDA and SQIVND (reference sequence). The CDR3 is 12 amino acids. The CDR3 sequence is CASRPRGYGYTS. The CDR3 DNA reads as TGTGCCAGTCGCCCCAGGGGTTACGGCTACACCTCC.

Comments on this clonotype: A much larger clone sits a single nucleotide away, making a read error possible. CDR3 amino acids: CASAMSVSRKTYGYAF. Here the CDR3 DNA reads TGTGCCAGCGCAATGAGTGTCTCGCGAAAGACCTATGGCTACGCCTTC. The rearrangement links TRBV5-5 to TRBJ1-2; no definite D call. CDR3 length: 16 residues. Germline loops: CDR1 SGHKS, CDR2 YYEKEE (reference sequence).

This clonotype was found many times. Written as DNA, the CDR3 is TGTGCCAGCCGCGTCGGCAATAGTCGAAAGACCTATGGCTACACCTTC. Translation: CASRVGNSRKTYGYTF. The chain combines TRBV5-6 with TRBJ1-2; D is unclear. The CDR3 extends over 16 amino acids. The germline V and J ends were trimmed by 7 bases and 4 bases, with 23 bases remaining between them. Germline loops: CDR1 SGHDT, CDR2 YYEEEE.

The sample holds one count of this clonotype. It is likely a read error, because the conserved phenylalanine at the end of the CDR3 is missing. The chain employs TRBV5-4 and TRBJ1-2, with D unresolved. The V and J ends lost 7 bases and 4 bases respectively, with 23 bases between them. CDR1 is SGHNT and CDR2 is YYREEE in the germline V gene (reference sequence). This CDR3 spans 16 amino acids. This CDR3 is CASVLIVPGKTYGYTL. The CDR3 DNA sequence: TGTGCCAGCGTTCTCATCGTACCAGGAAAGACCTATGGCTACACCCTC.

In regard to this clonotype: A much larger clone differs from this one at a single base, so this may be a read error. V gene TRBV20-1 combines with J gene TRBJ1-1; D gene ambiguous. Trimming removed 3 bases at V and 0 bases at J, with 8 bases between. Germline V gene data show CDR1 as DFQATT and CDR2 as SNEGSKA (reference sequence). This CDR3 is 13 amino acids long. CDR3 loop: CSASDLLNTEAFF. The DNA of the CDR3 is TGCAGTGCTAGTGATCTTCTGAACACTGAAGCTTTCTTT.

This clonotype has ten or more counts. This sequence joins TRBV9 and TRBJ1-2, with 12 bases lining up with TRBD1. V shed 2 bases and J 8 bases; nucleotides not matched to a gene: 7. Germline V lookup: CDR1 SGDLS, CDR2 YYNGEE. The CDR3 loop spans 15 amino acids. This CDR3 reads CASSVSGQGARGYTF. In DNA form, the CDR3 reads TGTGCCAGCAGCGTCTCGGGACAGGGGGCGCGGGGCTACACCTTC.

Ten or more counts support this clonotype. The chain recombines TRBV5-1 with TRBJ2-7; D may be TRBD2 (5 bases). This CDR3 has 13 amino acids. Germline V gives CDR1 SGHRS, CDR2 YFSETQ. Trimming shortened V by 0 bases and J by 5 bases, and 9 bases separated the two germline ends. The CDR3 sequence is CASSLGGLNEQYF. CDR3 DNA: TGCGCCAGCAGCTTGGGAGGGCTCAACGAGCAGTACTTC.

With regard to this clonotype: A much larger clone lies a single base off, so this may be a read error. This chain joins TRBV13 and TRBJ2-6, with D perhaps matching TRBD1 or TRBD2 (6 bases each). The CDR3 consists of 15 residues. Germline assignment: CDR1 PRHDT and CDR2 FYEKMQ (reference sequence). CDR3 protein: CASSLGVPGANVLAF. The CDR3 DNA is TGTGCCAGCAGCTTGGGGGTACCGGGGGCCAACGTCCTGGCTTTC.

This clonotype was observed many times. The chain uses TRBV7-2 and TRBJ1-5; 7 bases are a match to TRBD1. CDR1 and CDR2 from the germline V gene are SGHTA and FQGNSA. Trimming at V came to 0 bases and at J to 7 bases, leaving 9 bases not matched to a gene. The CDR3 is made up of 16 amino acids. DNA of the CDR3: TGTGCCAGCAGCTTAGCTCCACGCCAGGGGGGACAGCCCCAGCATTTT. It codes for CASSLAPRQGGQPQHF.

About this clonotype: A read error may explain this, as a much larger clone is one base away. The V call is TRBV19, the J call TRBJ1-3; a possible D gene is TRBD1 (6 bases). V was clipped by 10 bases and J by 4 bases, with 11 bases between them. This CDR3 spans 12 amino acids. Germline CDR1 reads LNHDA; CDR2 reads SQIVND (reference sequence). CDR3 residues: CATGQPGNTIYF. The CDR3 region has the DNA TGTGCCACGGGACAACCGGGAAACACCATATATTTT.

This clonotype has a count of ten or more. This chain uses TRBV20-1 with TRBJ2-3; no definite D call. The CDR3 extends over 14 amino acids. The germline CDR1 and CDR2 sequences are DFQATT and SNEGSKA (reference sequence). The V and J ends lost 0 bases and 6 bases respectively, with 13 bases between them. The CDR3 nucleotides read TGCAGTGCTAGAGATCGAACGACGGGTGATACGCAGTATTTT. This codes for CSARDRTTGDTQYF.

This clonotype was recorded many times. The chain couples TRBV5-8 to TRBJ2-7; 9 bases agree with TRBD1. CDR3 length: 14 residues. Germline loops: CDR1 SGHTS, CDR2 YDEGEE. Germline trimming cut 2 bases from V and 4 bases from J; bases unmatched to any gene: 4. CDR3 region: CASSFGQGLYEQYF. DNA for the CDR3: TGTGCCAGCAGCTTTGGACAGGGGTTGTACGAGCAGTACTTC.

This clonotype has a count of ten or more. V gene TRBV4-3 combines with J gene TRBJ2-6; 8 bases are a match to TRBD1. Germline loops: CDR1 LGHNA, CDR2 YSLEER. CDR3 length: 19 residues. The junction had 7 bases not matched to a gene; V was cut back by 0 bases and J by 0 bases. The CDR3 is CASSQETGTGTSGANVLTF. The CDR3 DNA follows: TGCGCCAGCAGCCAAGAAACCGGGACAGGAACCTCTGGGGCCAACGTCCTGACTTTC.

This clonotype has a count of ten or more. This chain uses TRBV5-6 with TRBJ1-1, with D perhaps TRBD1 (6 bases). CDR3 size: 13 residues. Germline V gene lookup returns CDR1 SGHDT and CDR2 YYEEEE. The V gene lost 6 bases and the J gene lost 4 bases, with 13 bases spanning the gap. CDR3: CASKQGGSTEAFF. Written as DNA, the CDR3 is TGTGCCAGCAAACAGGGAGGATCCACTGAAGCTTTCTTT.

In the case of this clonotype: With a much larger clone just one base away, this may be a read error. CDR3: CAGSHDAGGAFNEQFF. For the CDR3, the DNA is TGTGCCGGCAGTCACGACGCGGGGGGCGCTTTCAATGAGCAGTTCTTC. The chain joins TRBV7-3 to TRBJ2-1; 8 bases map to TRBD2. The CDR3 extends over 16 amino acids. CDR1 is SGHTA and CDR2 is FQGTGA in the germline V gene.

The genes are TRBV20-1 and TRBJ2-1, with TRBD2 as a possible D gene (6 bases). V lost 6 bases to trimming and J lost 0 bases, with 15 bases between them. This CDR3 is built from 15 residues. Germline assignment: CDR1 DFQATT and CDR2 SNEGSKA (reference sequence). In nucleotides, the CDR3 is TGCAGTGCCCAGGGACTGGCAAGCTCCTACAATGAGCAGTTCTTC. This translates into CSAQGLASSYNEQFF.

About this clonotype: A clone one base away is much larger, so this may be a read error. V is TRBV2 and J is TRBJ1-5; TRBD1 is a possible D gene (6 bases). V lost 8 bases and J lost 2, with 13 bases in between. The CDR3 is 14 amino acids. Per the germline V gene, CDR1 is SNHLY and CDR2 is FYNNEI. CDR3 sequence (DNA): TGTGCCAGCCAAGGGGAGGGGGGCAATCAGCCCCAGCATTTT. Amino acids: CASQGEGGNQPQHF.